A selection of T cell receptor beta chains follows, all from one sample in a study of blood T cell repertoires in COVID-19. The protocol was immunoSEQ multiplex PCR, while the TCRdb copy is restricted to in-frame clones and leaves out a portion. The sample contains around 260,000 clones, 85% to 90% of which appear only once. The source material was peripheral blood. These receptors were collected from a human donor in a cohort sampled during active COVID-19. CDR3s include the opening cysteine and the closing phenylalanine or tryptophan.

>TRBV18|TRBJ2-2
CASSEIGTSGTGELFF
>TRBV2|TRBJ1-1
CASSVGAEAFF
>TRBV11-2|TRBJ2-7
CASRLQVYHEQYF
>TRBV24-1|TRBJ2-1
CATSDSGGGKNEQFF
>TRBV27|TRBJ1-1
CASRPPVRGTEAFF
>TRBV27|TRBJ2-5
CASRQKRTGTRETQYF
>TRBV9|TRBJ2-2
CASSVRTGTNTGELFF
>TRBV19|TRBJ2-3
CASKTRDTDTQYF
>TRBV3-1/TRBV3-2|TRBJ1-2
CASSQAGHRAGSGYGYTF
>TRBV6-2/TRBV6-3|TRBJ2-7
CASSTSREQYF
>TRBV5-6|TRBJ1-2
CASSLAMDSYGYTF
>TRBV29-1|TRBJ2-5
CSVDKRTEETQYF
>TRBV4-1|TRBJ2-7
CASSPSSTSGRYEQYF
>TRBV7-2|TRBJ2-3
CASSETTTGAGGEDTQYF
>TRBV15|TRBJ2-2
CATSREGFGELFF
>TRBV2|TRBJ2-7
CASSRDSGTYEQYF
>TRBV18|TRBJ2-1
CASSPWGQNSYNEQFF
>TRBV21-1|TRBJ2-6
CASKRTSGLSGANVLTF
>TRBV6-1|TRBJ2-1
CASRFSGVVYNEQFF
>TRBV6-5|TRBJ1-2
CASSYSTVGRSYGYTF
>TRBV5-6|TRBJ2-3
CASSFSGLAITDTQYF
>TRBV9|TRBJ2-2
CASSVGGTGAITGELFF
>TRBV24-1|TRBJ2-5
CATSDFASVETQYF